This T cell receptor (beta chain) was recorded in a study of neurological immune-mediated disorders. General study results and limits: HTLV-1-associated myelopathy had the most TCR clonal expansion, while multiple sclerosis had the least, a level that fell below healthy controls.

This CDR3 comprises 14 residues. Per the germline V gene, CDR1 is SGHDT and CDR2 is YYEEEE. TCRdb reanalysed the 5' RACE reads using MiXCR and keeps one entry per CDR3 protein. The sample contains around 64,000 distinct CDR3 sequences, over 9.5% of which appear only once. This clonotype appeared a single time. Antigen: not known. This may come from a read error, since a much larger clone is one base off. The J gene is TRBJ2-5, the V gene TRBV5-6; tentatively, D is TRBD1 (5 bases). Specimen: PBMCs. The sequence derives from a woman aged 55 to 70 with HTLV-1-associated myelopathy (HAM/TSP). The CDR3 nucleotides are TGTGCCAGCCGCTTGGCCAGGACACAAGAGACCCAGTACTTC. This sequence encodes CASRLARTQETQYF.